The sequence of this T cell receptor beta chain was determined in a study of blood T cell repertoires in COVID-19. This clone was seen once. Produced via immunoSEQ multiplex PCR; TCRdb's table is partial and in-frame only. The table includes more than 300,000 clones, approximately 92% detected once. CDR3 length: 13 amino acids. The germline gives CDR1 MGHRA, CDR2 YSYEKL. Trimming shortened V by 0 bases and J by 8 bases, and 9 bases separated the two germline ends. This chain uses TRBV4-1 with TRBJ2-3, with unresolved D. Sequencing was performed on PBMCs or T cells enriched from blood (not recorded which). The clonotype originates from a woman younger than 45 who had recovered from COVID-19. This chain's CDR3 is CASSQDSSVTQYF. In DNA, the CDR3 is TGCGCCAGCAGCCAAGATAGTTCGGTTACGCAGTATTTT.